This T cell receptor beta chain was sequenced in a study of PD-1 blockade in classical Hodgkin lymphoma. Whole-study results and caveats: Healthy donors were reported to have higher baseline TCR diversity than newly diagnosed patients. Some patients started nivolumab under 1 year after ASCT, and they were excluded. Whatever underlies the repertoire differences (possibly disease activity or prior therapy) remains undefined. Diversity in CD4+ TCRs, unlike that measured in CD8+ TCRs, had risen significantly by C4D1.

Per the germline V gene, CDR1 is LNHDA and CDR2 is SQIVND (reference sequence). V was shortened by 4 bases and J by 2 bases, with 18 bases between the two germline ends. CDR3 length: 17 amino acids. Profiling relied on immunoSEQ multiplex PCR, and the TCRdb table lists in-frame clones only, not all of them. The sample has around 26,000 clones; around 80% are singletons. In every patient, relapse followed autologous stem cell transplantation, while exposure to brentuximab vedotin differed. On this clone itself: Its antigen is unidentified.

The specimen was peripheral blood mononuclear cells (PBMCs), collected before the second cycle of nivolumab. The chain carries TRBV19 and TRBJ1-5; D not certain. The clonotype originates from a human donor with classical Hodgkin lymphoma. In nucleotides, the CDR3 is TGTGCCAGTAGTACCCCCGGCAACACTGATGGCAATCAGCCCCAGCATTTT. Its translation: CASSTPGNTDGNQPQHF.